This T cell receptor beta chain was sequenced during a study of shared clonotypes between healthy human individuals. The study's findings and limits: Large sequencing depth failed to make sorted-subset sequencing complete, rarefaction showed. How much donors shared clonotypes was expected to be affected by sequencing depth. Sampling included only blood; tissue repertoires likely differ.

The CDR3 is made up of 15 amino acids. V lost 4 bases to trimming and J lost 4 bases; unmatched junction nucleotides: 4. Germline V CDR1 and CDR2: SGDLS, YYNGEE. Naive CD8 cells were CD45RO-negative, positively selected for CCR7, excluding terminally differentiated effector memory CD45RA+ cells. Only Caucasian adults living in Nashville, Tennessee served as donors. Measured with immunoSEQ multiplex PCR; TCRdb has only the in-frame clones, and not every one. The repertoire holds under 700,000 clones, with about 95% as singletons. About this clone itself: Its antigen is unknown.

The chain carries TRBV9 and TRBJ2-5, with 13 bases aligning to TRBD2. The sequenced sample consisted of naive CD8+ T cells sorted from blood. The source of this sequence is a woman under 40 in good health. CDR3 coding DNA: TGTGCCAGCAGCCTCGGGACTAGCGGGATAGAGACCCAGTACTTC. As protein: CASSLGTSGIETQYF.